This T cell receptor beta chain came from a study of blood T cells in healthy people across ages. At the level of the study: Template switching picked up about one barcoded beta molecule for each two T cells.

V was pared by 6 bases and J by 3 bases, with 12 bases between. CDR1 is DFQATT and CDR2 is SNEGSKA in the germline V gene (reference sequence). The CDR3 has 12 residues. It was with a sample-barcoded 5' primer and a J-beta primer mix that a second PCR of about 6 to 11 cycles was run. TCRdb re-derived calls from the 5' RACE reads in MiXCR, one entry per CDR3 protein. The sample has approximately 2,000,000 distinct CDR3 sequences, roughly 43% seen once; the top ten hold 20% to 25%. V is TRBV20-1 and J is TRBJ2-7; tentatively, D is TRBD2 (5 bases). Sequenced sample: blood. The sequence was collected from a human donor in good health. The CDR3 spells CSARSEGYEQYF. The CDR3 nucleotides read TGCAGTGCACGAAGCGAGGGCTACGAGCAGTACTTC.